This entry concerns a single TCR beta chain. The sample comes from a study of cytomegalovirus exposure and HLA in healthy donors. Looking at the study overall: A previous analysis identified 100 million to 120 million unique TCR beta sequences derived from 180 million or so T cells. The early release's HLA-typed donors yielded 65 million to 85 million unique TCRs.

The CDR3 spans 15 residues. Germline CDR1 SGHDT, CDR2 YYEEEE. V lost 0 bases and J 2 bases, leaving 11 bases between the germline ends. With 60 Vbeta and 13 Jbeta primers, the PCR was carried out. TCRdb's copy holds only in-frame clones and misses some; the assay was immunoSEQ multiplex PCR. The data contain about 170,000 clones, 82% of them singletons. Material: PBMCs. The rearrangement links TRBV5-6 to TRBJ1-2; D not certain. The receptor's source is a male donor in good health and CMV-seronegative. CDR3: CASSLVVQTNYGYTF. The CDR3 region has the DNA TGTGCCAGCAGCTTGGTAGTACAGACAAACTATGGCTACACCTTC.